The entry that follows covers one T cell receptor (beta chain) sequence. The ends were cut back, 6 bases at V and 4 bases at J, with 9 bases in the middle. There are 12 residues in the CDR3. Germline V gene lookup returns CDR1 MDHEN and CDR2 SYDVKM. Study members were between roughly 18 and 89 years old and lived in 24 US regions. These data originate in a study of blood T cell repertoires in COVID-19. At the level of the study: Samples came from the United States, Italy and Spain, spanning acute and convalescent COVID-19. Sources were T cells, B-cell-depleted T cells, or PBMCs; the material itself was cDNA or gDNA.

This table comes from immunoSEQ multiplex PCR, and its TCRdb copy is limited to in-frame clones, with some not included. The repertoire holds approximately 150,000 clones, with 65% to 85% as singletons. The J gene is TRBJ1-1, the V gene TRBV28; D is perhaps TRBD1 (6 bases). The sequencing sample was made of PBMCs or T cells enriched from blood (not recorded which). The TCR sequence derives from a man aged 65-85 years who had been exposed to COVID-19. CDR3 loop: CASRRGGTEAFF. CDR3 nucleotides: TGTGCCAGCAGACGAGGGGGCACTGAAGCTTTCTTT.